Each of the 17 T cell receptor beta chains below was sequenced from the same sample in a study of control samples from healthy donors and cancer patients. Clones were read by immunoSEQ multiplex PCR, and TCRdb kept only the in-frame ones, dropping some. The sample has 70,000 or so clones; approximately 88% are singletons. Sample: blood. The receptors here all came from a man in his fifties in good health.

The chain carries TRBV5-1 and TRBJ2-5, with 8 bases lining up with TRBD1. This CDR3 spans 16 amino acids. J lost 1 base, V lost 1 base, and 6 bases had no gene match. Germline V lookup: CDR1 SGHRS, CDR2 YFSETQ. CDR3 loop: CASSLFGQGSQETQYF. CDR3 coding DNA: TGCGCCAGCAGCTTGTTTGGACAGGGATCCCAAGAGACCCAGTACTTC.

V gene TRBV6-1 combines with J gene TRBJ2-1; D gene uncertain. Looked up from germline, CDR1 is MNHNS and CDR2 is SASEGT. V was pared by 2 bases and J by 5 bases, with 10 bases between. The CDR3 runs to 14 residues. CDR3 region: CASSEKGPNNEQFF. CDR3 nucleotides: TGTGCCAGCAGTGAAAAGGGCCCGAACAATGAGCAGTTCTTC.

V is TRBV19 and J is TRBJ2-6; D is uncertain. Deletions cut 6 bases from V and 4 bases from J, with 10 bases between. Germline CDR1 and CDR2: LNHDA and SQIVND (reference sequence). The CDR3 sequence is 14 residues long. CDR3 region: CASRMREGANVLTF. The CDR3 DNA reads TGTGCCAGTAGAATGAGAGAGGGGGCCAACGTCCTGACTTTC.

This clone was detected once. The chain links TRBV11-3 to TRBJ2-1, with TRBD2 identical over 10 bases. CDR3 length: 16 residues. Germline loops: CDR1 SGHNT, CDR2 YENEEA. Germline trimming cut 6 bases from V and 3 bases from J; bases unmatched to any gene: 8. The CDR3 loop is CASSSFGLADYNEQFF. The CDR3 DNA reads TGTGCCAGCAGTTCGTTCGGACTAGCGGACTACAATGAGCAGTTCTTC. Looking up the rest from reference TRBV11-3 and TRBJ2-1 gives the full variable domain: EAGVVQSPRYKIIEKKQPVAFWCNPISGHNTLYWYLQNLGQGPELLIRYENEEAVDDSQLPKDRFSAERLKGVDSTLKIQPAELGDSAVYLCASSSFGLADYNEQFFGPGTRLTVL.

For the CDR3, the DNA is TGTGCCAGTAGTATTAGCGGGAGGCCACAAGAGACCCAGTACTTC. Translated, it gives CASSISGRPQETQYF. V gene TRBV19 combines with J gene TRBJ2-5, with TRBD2 matching 10 bases. The ends lost 3 bases at V and 2 bases at J; junction bases unmatched: 3. Looked up from germline, CDR1 is LNHDA and CDR2 is SQIVND (reference sequence). CDR3 length: 15 residues.

The V gene is TRBV7-2, the J gene TRBJ2-2; 7 bases are a match to TRBD2. The ends lost 5 bases at V and 3 bases at J; junction bases unmatched: 9. Germline CDR1 SGHTA, CDR2 FQGNSA. The CDR3 totals 16 residues. The CDR3 DNA reads as TGTGCCAGCAGCCGGGCTAGCGGTACCCACACCGGGGAGCTGTTTTTT. As protein: CASSRASGTHTGELFF. Full variable domain (remainder filled in from reference TRBV7-2 and TRBJ2-2): GAGVSQSPSNKVTEKGKDVELRCDPISGHTALYWYRQSLGQGLEFLIYFQGNSAPDKSGLPSDRFSAERTGGSVSTLTIQRTQQEDSAVYLCASSRASGTHTGELFFGEGSRLTVL.

The chain uses TRBV7-8 and TRBJ1-5; 7 bases agree with TRBD1. The V and J ends lost 5 bases and 5 bases, in that order; junction bases with no gene match: 6. The V gene's germline CDR1 is SGHVS and CDR2 FQNEAQ. The length of the CDR3 is 14 residues. The CDR3 bases are TGTGCCAGCAGCCCCAGACAGGGCCATCAGCCCCAGCATTTT. Translated, it gives CASSPRQGHQPQHF.

The rearrangement links TRBV29-1 to TRBJ1-1; a weak D match, TRBD1 (6 bases). This CDR3 region has 14 residues. Between the trimmed V and J ends, which lost 2 bases and 1 base, there was a span of 11 bases. Germline-derived CDR1 and CDR2 are SQVTM and ANQGSEA. CDR3 bases: TGCAGCGTTGAACGGAGCAGGGGGAACACTGAAGCTTTCTTT. It yields the protein CSVERSRGNTEAFF.

The chain has TRBV5-1 and TRBJ2-7; TRBD1 is a possible D gene (6 bases). The germline CDR1 and CDR2 sequences are SGHRS and YFSETQ. The CDR3 has 14 amino acids. The V gene lost 0 bases and the J gene lost 3 bases, with 10 bases spanning the gap. The CDR3 DNA reads TGCGCCAGCAGCTTGGGGGGGCTTGGCTACGAGCAGTACTTC. Protein: CASSLGGLGYEQYF.

This CDR3 reads CASSLDPHGTQYF. DNA of the CDR3: TGTGCCAGCAGCTTAGATCCCCACGGGACCCAGTACTTC. This rearrangement joins TRBV11-2 to TRBJ2-5, with D unresolved. V dropped 0 bases and J dropped 7 bases, with 9 bases sitting between them. CDR3 length equals 13 residues. From germline, CDR1 is SGHAT and CDR2 FQNNGV.

This sequence joins TRBV19 and TRBJ2-7; 8 bases align to TRBD2. CDR1 and CDR2 from the germline V gene are LNHDA and SQIVND (reference sequence). With 6 bases clipped from V and 0 bases from J, the junction kept 7 bases outside the gene matches. The CDR3 totals 15 residues. CDR3 nucleotide sequence: TGTGCCAGTAGGTATAGACTAGCGACCTCCTACGAGCAGTACTTC. It encodes CASRYRLATSYEQYF.

This chain connects TRBV18 to TRBJ2-1, with 7 bases aligning to TRBD1. CDR3 length equals 15 residues. Germline V gives CDR1 KGHSH, CDR2 LQKENI. Trimming took 3 bases from V and 2 from J; bases not matched to a gene: 4. The CDR3 reads CASSPMGQPYNEQFF. The CDR3 region has the DNA TGTGCCAGCTCACCGATGGGACAGCCCTACAATGAGCAGTTCTTC.

The gene calls are TRBV7-2 and TRBJ1-1; tentatively, D is TRBD1 (5 bases). This CDR3 is 17 amino acids long. Germline CDR1 and CDR2: SGHTA and FQGNSA. V gave up 1 base and J gave up 5 bases, with 20 bases separating them. The CDR3 DNA reads as TGTGCCAGCAGCTTAGTCTCCGGTTCGGGGCTGGGGACTGAAGCTTTCTTT. It specifies CASSLVSGSGLGTEAFF.

The chain's CDR3 is CASSEGRNTEAFF. CDR3 sequence (DNA): TGTGCCAGCAGTGAAGGCAGAAACACTGAAGCTTTCTTT. The chain employs TRBV2 and TRBJ1-1, with D uncertain. Trimming pared 1 base from V and 2 bases from J, leaving 5 bases between. This CDR3 spans 13 amino acids. CDR1 is SNHLY and CDR2 is FYNNEI in the germline V gene. Full variable domain (rest looked up from reference TRBV2 and TRBJ1-1): EPEVTQTPSHQVTQMGQEVILRCVPISNHLYFYWYRQILGQKVEFLVSFYNNEISEKSEIFDDQFSVERPDGSNFTLKIRSTKLEDSAMYFCASSEGRNTEAFFGQGTRLTVV.

The count of this clone is one. CDR3 DNA sequence: TGTGCCAGCAGCCAGTGGACAGATACGCAGTATTTT. It yields the protein CASSQWTDTQYF. The chain combines TRBV7-2 with TRBJ2-3; D is undetermined. Per the germline V gene, CDR1 is SGHTA and CDR2 is FQGNSA. The germline V and J ends were trimmed by 5 bases and 3 bases, with 6 bases remaining between them. The CDR3 covers 12 residues. Looking up the rest from reference TRBV7-2 and TRBJ2-3 gives the full variable domain: GAGVSQSPSNKVTEKGKDVELRCDPISGHTALYWYRQSLGQGLEFLIYFQGNSAPDKSGLPSDRFSAERTGGSVSTLTIQRTQQEDSAVYLCASSQWTDTQYFGPGTRLTVL.

The chain combines TRBV7-2 with TRBJ2-3; maybe TRBD2 (6 bases). Germline V gene lookup returns CDR1 SGHTA and CDR2 FQGNSA. The V end was cut by 1 base, the J end by 4 bases, with 12 bases between. CDR3 length: 15 amino acids. CDR3 region: CASSLGLAHSDTQYF. For the CDR3, the DNA is TGTGCCAGCAGCTTAGGCCTAGCGCACTCAGATACGCAGTATTTT.

The V and J genes are TRBV6-5 and TRBJ2-3; the match to TRBD2 covers 10 bases. Germline CDR1 MNHEY, CDR2 SVGAGI. The CDR3 runs to 15 residues. Trimming cost V 6 bases and J 8 bases; bases outside gene matches: 11. CDR3 DNA sequence: TGTGCCAGCAGAAAACTAGCGGGAAAAGGAGGTACGCAGTATTTT. Its protein product is CASRKLAGKGGTQYF.